This T cell receptor beta chain came from a study of vaccination and CD4 T cells after COVID-19. Across the whole study: Convalescent cases consisted of six males and four females, of whom two were Hispanic. Findings of the study overall: SARS-CoV-2-reactive clonotypes rose nonsignificantly, with the median going from roughly 19 to 38.

The study sequenced cultured CD4+ T cell DNA using the Oncomine TCR Beta short-read assay. TCRdb re-analysed the PCR reads in MiXCR, keeping a single row per CDR3 protein. The table has about 18,000 distinct CDR3 sequences, approximately 46% seen once. Treatment noted: approximately 9-day PBMC culture with coronavirus spike peptide pools or control peptides (ViraFEST assay). ViraFEST expanded antigen-specific T cells with peptide pools, then sequenced TCRs. Convalescent patients tested SARS-CoV-2 PCR positive from March to December 2020, before Alpha, Beta and Delta emerged. Germline lookup yields CDR1 LNHDA and CDR2 SQIVND (reference sequence). Trimming removed 1 base from V and 13 bases from J; junction bases left unmatched: 6. CDR3 length: 13 amino acids. This clonotype was counted only a few times. Its antigen is not identified.

Sample: CD4+ T cells from blood, cultured in vitro, taken before SARS-CoV-2 vaccination. This sequence joins TRBV19 and TRBJ2-4; 8 nucleotides line up with TRBD1. The receptor was derived from a human donor who had recovered from COVID-19. In DNA, the CDR3 is TGTGCCAGTAGTATAGGTCGACAGGGGCGGCAGTACTTC. Protein: CASSIGRQGRQYF.